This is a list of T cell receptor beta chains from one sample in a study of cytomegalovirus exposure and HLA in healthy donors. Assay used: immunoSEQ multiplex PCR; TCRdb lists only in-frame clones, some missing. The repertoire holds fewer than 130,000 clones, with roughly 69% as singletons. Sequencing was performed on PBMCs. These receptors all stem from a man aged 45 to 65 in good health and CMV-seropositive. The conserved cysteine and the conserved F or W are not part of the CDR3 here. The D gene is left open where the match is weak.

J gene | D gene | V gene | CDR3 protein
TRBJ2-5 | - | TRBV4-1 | ASSQFGQNQETQY
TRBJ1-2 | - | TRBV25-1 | ASTPSTVPYGYT
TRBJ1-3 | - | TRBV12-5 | ASGEVTIY
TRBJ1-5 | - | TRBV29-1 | SVARGNDQPQH
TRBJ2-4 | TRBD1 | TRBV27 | ASSPPGQENIQY
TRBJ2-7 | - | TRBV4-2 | ASSGGGIYEQY
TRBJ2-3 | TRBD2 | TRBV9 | ASSPTPWLAGGTDTQY
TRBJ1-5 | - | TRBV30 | AWTKHRDPPHQPQH
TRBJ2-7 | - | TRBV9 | ASSVKEGGVYEQY
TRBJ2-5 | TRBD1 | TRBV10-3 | AISATKGQGAGTQY
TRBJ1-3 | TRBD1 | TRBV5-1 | ASSDPGTGERIY
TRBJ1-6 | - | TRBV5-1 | ASSLDGNSPLH
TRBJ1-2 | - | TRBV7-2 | ASSLAPGNYGYT
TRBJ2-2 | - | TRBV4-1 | ASSQAPGNTGELF
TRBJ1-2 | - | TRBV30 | AWSRGFGYT
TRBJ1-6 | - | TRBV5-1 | ASSFSTELGSSPLH
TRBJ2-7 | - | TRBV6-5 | ASSYARHYEQY
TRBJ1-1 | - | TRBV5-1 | ASYGQFNTEAF
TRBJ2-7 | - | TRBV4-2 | ASSQGNGYEQY
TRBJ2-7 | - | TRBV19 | ASREASGGGSVPGEQY
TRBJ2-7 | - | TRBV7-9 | ASSGGSSPNYEQY
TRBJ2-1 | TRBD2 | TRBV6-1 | ASSGRGGGAYNEQF
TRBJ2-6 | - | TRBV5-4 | ASSLGAGVSGANVLT
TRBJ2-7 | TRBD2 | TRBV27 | ASSLGSAGGVYEQY
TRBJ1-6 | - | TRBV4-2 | ASSQLPQGNNSPLH
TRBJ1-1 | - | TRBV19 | ASTLGGWTEAF
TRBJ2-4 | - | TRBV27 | ASSSQGAQY
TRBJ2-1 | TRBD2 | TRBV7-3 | ASSFSGGASEQF
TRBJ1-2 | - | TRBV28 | ASSTDSPYGGYT
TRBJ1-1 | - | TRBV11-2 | ASSYRSLEAF
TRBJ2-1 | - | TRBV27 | ASSLVRVGEQF
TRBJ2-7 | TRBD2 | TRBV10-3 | AISDGMAGGPKEQY
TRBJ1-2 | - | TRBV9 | ASSVGRASNYGYT
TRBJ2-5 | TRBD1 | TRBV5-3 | ARSLDRLQETQY
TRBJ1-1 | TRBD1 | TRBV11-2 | ASSLEGTGWNTEAF